This record covers a single T cell receptor (beta chain). The antigen this receptor binds is unknown. These data come from a study of cytomegalovirus exposure and HLA in healthy donors (dated by TCRdb to the late 2010s). Broadly, across the study: In an earlier analysis of fewer than 750 of the donors, less than 350 Gb of sequence data and 120 million or so unique TCR beta sequences from about 179 million T cells were reported. A later analysis re-analyzed previously published TCR beta repertoires from 600 to 850 donors and added high-resolution HLA genotyping to study TCR occurrence patterns. Every repertoire in the discovery cohort had been generated on one and the same sequencing platform. To predict cytomegalovirus infection status, the study combined high-throughput TCR immunosequencing, statistical association of individual TCRs with disease status, and machine learning. On average, roughly 240,000 unique TCR beta nucleotide sequences were sequenced per donor among roughly 430 genotyped donors of the cohort, with approximately 18% of those sequences being non-productive. A later genetic analysis used genome-wide SNP genotypes for about three fifths of the 666 donors, treating that subset as a discovery cohort. Around 300 gigabases of sequencing data and some 85 million unique TCR sequences were included in an early release covering several hundred HLA-typed donors. The T cell repertoires of under 700 subjects were profiled by immunosequencing and related to cytomegalovirus serostatus. Besides the first cohort of 666 subjects, a separate validation cohort made up of roughly 120 different subjects was used. The aim of the study was to test whether cataloging public T cell receptors could identify signatures of past pathogen exposure. About 5 DR-DQ haplotypes were handled as single units for association and clustering, since linkage in the cohort was strong. In an earlier analysis of 587 of the donors, high-throughput TCR beta sequencing was used to judge whether each TCR beta V gene segment behaved as functional or pseudogenic. Donor age, sex, ethnicity and CMV serostatus were collected together with the repertoire data. Rather than drawing on any new phenotypic data, the later analysis identified candidate immune exposures from TCR beta sequences and the way those sequences occurred across donors. Typing coverage differed by locus: A, B, C, DRB1 and DQB1 were typed in about 629-630 donors, DQA1 in approximately 520, DPA1 in 600 to 610, and DPB1 in around 490. Class I and class II HLA loci were covered by the typing at four-digit resolution. Among the roughly 410 genotyped donors, about 85% belonged to the genetic ancestry cluster associated with self-reported Caucasian donors. On the study overall, not on this receptor specifically: In a later genetic analysis, fewer N-insertions in productive TCRs were reported among donors in an Asian-associated ancestry cluster than the roughly 710-donor mean. A later analysis found that most CMV-associated TCR beta chains appeared HLA-restricted, with HLA associations seemingly driven largely by CMV exposure. Sequencing depth was assumed to be roughly uniform across donors in the presence/absence analyses, though that assumption may not hold. Specific HLA alleles were associated with around 18,000 TCR beta sequences at a false discovery rate of 0.05 in a later analysis. In this cohort, only TCR beta chains were sequenced, and detectable features were limited by the absence of alpha or paired-chain data. Linkage disequilibrium might explain the correlated functional status among segregating V segments, but an unknown experimental factor could not be excluded. A cluster of highly shared sequence variants was judged likely to represent a technical artifact of the sequencing pipeline. In an earlier analysis of approximately 590 of the donors, most TCR beta V segments appeared in productive rearrangements about 87% or about 30% of the time, broadly matching IMGT annotations. Several of the top co-occurrence clusters appeared to be linked to parvovirus B19, influenza, CMV and Epstein-Barr virus, according to a later analysis. In a later analysis, HLA-associated TCR beta chains showed more clonal expansion and lower generation probabilities than non-associated chains that were equally common. According to a later analysis, TCR association rates differed among HLA loci, with DRB1 alleles showing the most associated TCRs and HLA-C alleles showing the fewest. In both the original and validation cohorts, the classifier was reported to diagnose cytomegalovirus status with high specificity and sensitivity. The study gave a list of 150 to 200 TCR beta chains associated with cytomegalovirus. Strong co-occurrence of HLA alleles, especially DR and DQ, made assigning TCR associations to individual alleles difficult. The authors suggested that the approach could potentially be extended to other disease states and immunological phenotypes. A further reported finding was that TCR beta sequences accurately predicted the HLA-A and HLA-B alleles for most subjects in the first cohort. The 87-base-pair reads could not distinguish some IMGT-functional V segments, including TRBV6-2 and TRBV6-3, so those segments were excluded. The earlier analysis of 587 of the donors excluded some 16 rarely observed V segments, including chromosome 9 orphons, because counts were too low. V-gene and J-gene trimming of TCR beta chains was associated with a missense DCLRE1C variant in a later genetic analysis, and the association was replicated in an independent cohort. Immune exposure information for the cohort was limited to CMV serostatus. Because HLA typing was missing for some donors at each locus, association tests included only the typed subset. In vitro tests confirmed that three of the cytomegalovirus-associated TCR beta chains recognize cytomegalovirus antigens. While some public TCRs were present in many individuals, most TCR sequences turned up only very rarely across donors.

The CDR3 runs 15 residues from the cysteine to the phenylalanine. The entry retains the CDR3 DNA only, 45 bases that are in frame from base 1. CDR1 and CDR2, looked up from the germline V gene (reference sequence), are LNHNV and YYDKDF. The V end loses 0 bases and the J end loses 2 bases, and a stretch of 11 bases separates them. The library was produced with the immunoSEQ multiplex PCR assay. For the multiplex PCR, a mixture combining 60 forward primers for TCR Vbeta segments and 13 reverse primers for TCR Jbeta segments was used. The CDR3 region of rearranged TCR beta genes was amplified from genomic DNA by a multiplex PCR assay. Amplified TCR beta libraries were sequenced as 87-base-pair reads on the Illumina HiSeq System. In the source study's methods: Across the 640 or so repertoires, a later analysis counted tens of millions of unique TCR beta chains, 9.5 million to 13 million of which were shared by at least two donors. Raw reads were error-corrected and collapsed into unique sequences with a nearest-neighbor algorithm that merged closely related sequences to remove PCR and sequencing errors. V, D and J gene segments were assigned by aligning CDR3 sequences to IMGT reference sequences. Each retained sequence needed at least a six-nucleotide match to both a V gene segment and a J gene segment. Rearrangements were called productive when the CDR3 lacked stop codons and stayed in frame with V and J; all others were non-productive. Following IMGT convention, CDR3 was defined as the stretch from the second conserved V-encoded cysteine to the conserved J-encoded phenylalanine. The earlier analysis of 450 to 750 of the donors excluded any sequence lacking an unambiguous match to a single V gene segment. In an earlier analysis of almost 600 of the donors, a V segment was called functional when productive rearrangements were above 56.7%, and segregating when the standard deviation between donors exceeded 5%. A statistical classification framework was built for diagnosing cytomegalovirus status from the catalog of TCR beta chain sequences. In a later analysis, V and J genes were assigned by comparing TCR nucleotide sequences against IMGT/GENE-DB human TR gene sequences. The TCRdist pipeline was used in a later analysis to assign CDR3 sequences and most-parsimonious VDJ recombination scenarios. In a later analysis, each TCR beta chain was defined by its CDR3 amino acid sequence together with its V-gene family, and reads without a unique V-gene family were excluded. As a way to deal with suspected cross-contamination and a sequencing artifact, a later analysis dropped 450 to 600 nucleotide sequences that were highly shared and had low generation probability. In a later analysis, a clonal expansion index was calculated for each public chain from normalized within-repertoire ranks of inferred template counts. Generation probabilities in a later analysis came from a VDJ recombination model fitted to out-of-frame rearrangements, and those results were checked against IGoR. Hypergeometric tests were used in a later analysis to score TCR-TCR, TCR-HLA and TCR-CMV co-occurrence, with a repertoire-size bias correction applied to the TCR pairs. To estimate false discovery rates, a later analysis permuted the HLA or CMV assignments 20 times. In a later analysis, co-occurring TCRs were grouped using DBSCAN, with TCRdist sequence similarity added in when clustering inside HLA-allele-positive subsets. For co-occurrence clustering, repertoires with fewer than 30,000 or more than 120,000 public chains were excluded, along with a handful of repertoires with anomalous nucleotide sharing. TCRdb mirrors the immuneACCESS table, restricted to in-frame sequences. Some clones are absent from its copies; in checked studies, under half trace to an unresolved V gene, and the reason for the others is unknown. V, J and clone size derive from that table, while D and trimming were established from the DNA sequence. This sample's table has entries for some 120,000 clones. The leading ten clones occupy about 2% of the sample.

The cohort was made up of under 800 healthy bone marrow donors. Cohort members were all nominally healthy when sampled, although unrecorded immune exposures were likely present. The donor tested CMV seronegative and was one of the 352 seronegative cohort members. Every donor gave a peripheral blood sample, and the peripheral blood mononuclear cells from that sample were used for TCR beta sequencing. The Qiagen DNeasy Blood Extraction Kit was used to extract genomic DNA from the blood cell samples. Input material: PBMCs. This TCR came from a man between 40 and 49 years old in good health and CMV-seronegative. The chain links TRBV15 with TRBJ2-7; TRBD2 is possibly the D segment (6 matching bases). The CDR3: CATSRENSGAYEQYF. The DNA reads as follows: TGTGCCACCAGCAGAGAAAATAGCGGCGCCTACGAGCAGTACTTC.